This TCR beta chain was observed in a study of post-analysis software for immune sequencing data. Study information: There were relapsing-remitting, secondary progressive and progressive-relapsing multiple sclerosis among the disease courses included.

Unique molecular identifiers were carried by the TCR beta cDNA libraries. The source material, roughly 0.9 to 11 million T cells, gave rise to about 490,000 cDNA molecules. One entry per CDR3 protein, called by TCRdb with MiXCR from the PCR reads. Of some 690,000 distinct CDR3 sequences listed, around 27% are singletons. This clonotype was counted a few times. Its antigen is as yet unknown. Notes on the study in general: Comparison with controls showed significantly lower normalized Chao1 diversity in multiple sclerosis patients.

Source material: blood. The receptor comes from a girl aged 5-17 years with multiple sclerosis.

The CDR3 DNA is TGCAGCCCCGGACAGGGGGACACTGAAGCTTTCTTT. Translated: CSPGQGDTEAFF. The V call is TRBV29-1, the J call TRBJ1-1; 10 bases align to TRBD1. Germline V CDR1 and CDR2: SQVTM, ANQGSEA. The CDR3 has 12 amino acids. J gave up 3 bases and V 8 bases, and 3 bases lay outside the gene matches. The full variable domain, in which reference TRBV29-1 and TRBJ1-1 provide the parts outside the CDR3, is SAVISQKPSRDICQRGTSLTIQCQVDSQVTMMFWYRQQPGQSLTLIATANQGSEATYESGFVIDKFPISRPNLTFSTLTVSNMSPEDSSIYLCSPGQGDTEAFFGQGTRLTVV.